These 18 T cell receptor beta chains came from one sample sequenced in a study of beta chain features in type 1 diabetes. The authors reverse transcribed all of the isolated RNA, so sequencing captured expressed TCRB transcripts. The repertoire was sequenced with immunoSEQ multiplex PCR; TCRdb's copy has only in-frame clones and lacks some. The repertoire holds about 250,000 clones, with 13% to 15% as singletons. Sequenced input: naive CD4+ T cells from blood. The receptor source for this set is a woman aged 40 to 55 in good health.

The V gene is TRBV6-6, the J gene TRBJ1-2; D not certain. The V end was cut by 3 bases, the J end by 6 bases, with 11 bases between. From germline, CDR1 is MNHNY and CDR2 SVGAGI (reference sequence). This CDR3 is built from 13 residues. The CDR3 region has the DNA TGTGCCAGCAGTTATCACCCGAGGGATGGCTACACCTTC. Translating it yields CASSYHPRDGYTF.

The V call is TRBV2, the J call TRBJ1-1; maybe TRBD1 (5 bases). CDR3 length: 12 residues. V lost 8 bases to trimming and J lost 8 bases, with 15 bases between them. The germline V gene encodes CDR1 SNHLY and CDR2 FYNNEI. The DNA of the CDR3 is TGTGCCAGCCTCATGGGGGGAGTAGAAGCTTTCTTT. It yields the protein CASLMGGVEAFF. Combining the CDR3 with reference TRBV2 and TRBJ1-1 gives the whole variable domain EPEVTQTPSHQVTQMGQEVILRCVPISNHLYFYWYRQILGQKVEFLVSFYNNEISEKSEIFDDQFSVERPDGSNFTLKIRSTKLEDSAMYFCASLMGGVEAFFGQGTRLTVV.

The gene calls are TRBV5-4 and TRBJ1-3; D remains unclear. The CDR3 runs 13 residues. Trimming shortened V by 0 bases and J by 3 bases, and 4 bases separated the two germline ends. Germline V gene sequence: CDR1 SGHNT, CDR2 YYREEE (reference sequence). The CDR3 region has the DNA TGTGCCAGCAGCTTGGCTTATGGAAACACCATATATTTT. Amino acid sequence: CASSLAYGNTIYF.

CDR3 region: CASSLGADGFAEAFF. DNA for the CDR3: TGTGCCAGCAGCTTAGGGGCCGATGGCTTCGCTGAAGCTTTCTTT. V is TRBV11-2 and J is TRBJ1-1; D is uncertain. V was cut by 1 base and J by 6 bases, with 15 bases left in between. Per the germline V gene, CDR1 is SGHAT and CDR2 is FQNNGV. CDR3 length: 15 residues.

This clone has a handful of counts. The rearrangement joins TRBV7-9 to TRBJ2-4, with 9 bases identical to TRBD1. The CDR3 spans 16 residues. Germline CDR1 is SEHNR and CDR2 is FQNEAQ (reference sequence). The J segment lost 6 bases and the V segment lost 5 bases, leaving 11 bases of the junction unmatched. CDR3 coding DNA: TGTGCCAGCAGCAAACTCACAGGGGGCCCGGGAAACATTCAGTACTTC. It is translated as CASSKLTGGPGNIQYF.

V gene TRBV12-5 combines with J gene TRBJ2-7; 8 bases fit TRBD2. Germline V CDR1 and CDR2: LGHNT, FRNRAP. The CDR3 contains 18 residues. V lost 0 bases, J lost 0 bases, and 10 bases stayed unmatched. DNA for the CDR3: TGTGCTAGTGGTTTGGTACTCGCCGCTAGCGGGTCCTCCTACGAGCAGTACTTC. Encoded protein: CASGLVLAASGSSYEQYF. Full variable domain (rest looked up from reference TRBV12-5 and TRBJ2-7): DARVTQTPRHKVTEMGQEVTMRCQPILGHNTVFWYRQTMMQGLELLAYFRNRAPLDDSGMPKDRFSAEMPDATLATLKIQPSEPRDSAVYFCASGLVLAASGSSYEQYFGPGTRLTVT.

In nucleotides, the CDR3 is TGTGCCAGCAGCTTAGAACGAGGGAGGGAAAAACTGTTTTTT. As protein: CASSLERGREKLFF. The J gene is TRBJ1-4, the V gene TRBV7-2, with D hard to call. Looked up from germline, CDR1 is SGHTA and CDR2 is FQGNSA. Trimming left V 1 base short and J 8 bases short, with 11 bases between. The length of the CDR3 is 14 residues.

This chain joins TRBV12-5 and TRBJ2-7; D possibly corresponds to TRBD1 (6 bases). V lost 6 bases, J lost 1 base, and 16 bases lay in between. CDR1 and CDR2 (germline): LGHNT, FRNRAP. This CDR3 comprises 15 residues. Here the CDR3 reads CASGGGQPESYEQYF. The CDR3 region has the DNA TGTGCTAGTGGAGGCGGACAGCCGGAATCCTACGAGCAGTACTTC.

The sample holds a few counts of this clone. The rearrangement uses TRBV10-3 and TRBJ1-4; D not resolved. The CDR3 covers 14 residues. V dropped 2 bases and J dropped 0 bases, with 4 bases sitting between them. Germline V gene data show CDR1 as ENHRY and CDR2 as SYGVKD. The CDR3 DNA reads as TGTGCCATCAGTGAGACGGCAACTAATGAAAAACTGTTTTTT. Residues: CAISETATNEKLFF.

V and J are TRBV18 and TRBJ1-2; 7 bases line up with TRBD1. With V trimmed by 2 bases and J by 3 bases, 12 bases remained unmatched. The CDR3 loop spans 17 amino acids. Germline V CDR1 and CDR2: KGHSH, LQKENI. In nucleotides, the CDR3 is TGTGCCAGCTCACCAGAAACTTGGACAGGAACCGACTATGGCTACACCTTC. This codes for CASSPETWTGTDYGYTF. The full variable domain, with the rest looked up from reference TRBV18 and TRBJ1-2, is NAGVMQNPRHLVRRRGQEARLRCSPMKGHSHVYWYRQLPEEGLKFMVYLQKENIIDESGMPKERFSAEFPKEGPSILRIQQVVRGDSAAYFCASSPETWTGTDYGYTFGSGTRLTVV.

Here the CDR3 DNA reads TGCGCCAGCAGCGGCGGGGGGGCCGTAGAGACCCAGTACTTC. Translation gives CASSGGGAVETQYF. The chain links TRBV5-1 to TRBJ2-5; TRBD2 matches 9 bases. The V gene's germline CDR1 is SGHRS and CDR2 YFSETQ. The J segment lost 4 bases and the V segment lost 4 bases, leaving 5 bases of the junction unmatched. The CDR3 loop spans 14 amino acids.

The chain has TRBV4-3 and TRBJ2-7, with a weak D call TRBD2 (7 bases). V was clipped by 4 bases and J by 6 bases, with 19 bases between them. The CDR3 runs 15 residues. Germline loops: CDR1 LGHNA, CDR2 YSLEER. CDR3 DNA: TGCGCCAGCAGCCCCCATGGGGGGGGGCCTTTCGAGCAGTACTTC. Protein sequence: CASSPHGGGPFEQYF.

This clone was detected only a few times. J is TRBJ2-7 and V is TRBV5-1; 9 bases line up with TRBD2. The germline V gene has CDR1 SGHRS and CDR2 YFSETQ. V lost 4 bases and J lost 2; bases outside the gene matches: 4. CDR3 length: 14 amino acids. CDR3 sequence (DNA): TGCGCCAGCAGCGTTAGCGGGGGCCCCTACGAGCAGTACTTC. Its translation is CASSVSGGPYEQYF.

The CDR3: CASSPGLREEKLFF. The CDR3 nucleotides are TGTGCCAGCTCACCGGGACTCAGAGAAGAAAAACTGTTTTTT. The chain links TRBV18 to TRBJ1-4, with D perhaps TRBD1 (5 bases). Germline V gives CDR1 KGHSH, CDR2 LQKENI. The V end was cut by 3 bases, the J end by 8 bases, with 13 bases between. This CDR3 has 14 amino acids. Complete variable domain (other parts from reference TRBV18 and TRBJ1-4): NAGVMQNPRHLVRRRGQEARLRCSPMKGHSHVYWYRQLPEEGLKFMVYLQKENIIDESGMPKERFSAEFPKEGPSILRIQQVVRGDSAAYFCASSPGLREEKLFFGSGTQLSVL.

This clone appeared a few times. The rearrangement uses TRBV9 and TRBJ2-1; 7 bases are shared with TRBD1. Per germline, CDR1 SGDLS and CDR2 YYNGEE. V lost 3 bases to trimming and J lost 3 bases; unmatched junction nucleotides: 6. The CDR3 is 15 amino acids. Here the CDR3 reads CASSGGQINYNEQFF. CDR3 DNA sequence: TGTGCCAGCAGCGGGGGACAGATCAACTACAATGAGCAGTTCTTC.

The J gene is TRBJ1-5, the V gene TRBV6-8; possible D gene TRBD1, 5 bases. CDR1 and CDR2 from the germline V gene are MNHGY and SAAAGT. This CDR3 is 15 amino acids long. Trimming cost V 6 bases and J 5 bases, with 17 bases left between them. This CDR3 is CASRDSGGEDQPQHF. In nucleotides, the CDR3 is TGTGCCAGCAGGGATTCGGGGGGGGAAGATCAGCCCCAGCATTTT.

This clone was observed a few times. This chain connects TRBV6-1 to TRBJ1-6; perhaps TRBD1 as D (5 bases). CDR3 length equals 16 residues. V was cut by 2 bases and J by 4 bases, with 12 bases left in between. Germline V gene sequence: CDR1 MNHNS, CDR2 SASEGT. The CDR3 loop is CASSELEGKYNSPLHF. The CDR3 DNA sequence: TGTGCCAGCAGTGAACTGGAGGGGAAATATAATTCACCCCTCCACTTT.

V is TRBV1 and J is TRBJ1-5; the D segment call TRBD1 is taken from the table without a DNA check. TRBV1 is a known pseudogene. CDR3 length: 17 residues. For the CDR3, the DNA is TGCACCAGCAGCCAAGATCCGGCAGGTCTTAGCAATCAGCCCCAGCATTTT. It is translated as CTSSQDPAGLSNQPQHF.